The text below deals with one TCR beta chain. The CDR3 covers 13 residues. Germline CDR1 and CDR2: LNHDA and SQIVND (reference sequence). Trimming pared 6 bases from V and 4 bases from J, leaving 12 bases between. These data originate in a study of blood T cell repertoires in COVID-19. Only in-frame clones appear in the TCRdb table, and some are missing; sequencing was by immunoSEQ multiplex PCR. The sample contains 81,000 or so clones, around 91% of which appear only once. This sequence originates from a man aged 70-80 years with active or convalescent COVID-19. What was sequenced was peripheral blood. The chain combines TRBV19 with TRBJ1-2, with a tentative D call TRBD1 (6 bases). The CDR3 loop reads CASSQGIGYGYTF. As DNA, the CDR3 is TGTGCCAGTAGCCAGGGGATCGGCTATGGCTACACCTTC.